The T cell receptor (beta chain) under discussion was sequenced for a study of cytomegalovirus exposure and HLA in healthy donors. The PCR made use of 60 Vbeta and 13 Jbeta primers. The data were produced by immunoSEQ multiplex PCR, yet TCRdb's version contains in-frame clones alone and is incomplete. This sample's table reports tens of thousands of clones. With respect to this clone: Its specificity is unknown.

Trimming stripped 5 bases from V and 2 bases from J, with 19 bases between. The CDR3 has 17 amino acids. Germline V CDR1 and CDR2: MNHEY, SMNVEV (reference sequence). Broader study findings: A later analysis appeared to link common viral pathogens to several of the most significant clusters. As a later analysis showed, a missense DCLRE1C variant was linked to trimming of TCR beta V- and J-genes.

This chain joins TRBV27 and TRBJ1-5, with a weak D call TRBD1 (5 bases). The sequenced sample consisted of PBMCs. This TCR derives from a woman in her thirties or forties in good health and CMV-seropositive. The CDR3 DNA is TGTGCCAGCAGTGCCTCACCTAGGGGCGAACGCAATCAGCCCCAGCATTTT. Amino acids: CASSASPRGERNQPQHF.